This T cell receptor (beta chain) derives from a study of control samples from healthy donors and cancer patients. The CDR3 length is 14 residues. V gave up 6 bases and J gave up 5 bases; unmatched junction bases: 7. Germline CDR1 SGHAT, CDR2 FQDESV (reference sequence). This clone showed up just once. Some clones are missing from TCRdb's copy, which holds only in-frame ones; the method was immunoSEQ multiplex PCR. The sample has about 130,000 clones, about 93% seen once. The chain carries TRBV11-1 and TRBJ2-1, with 7 positions matching TRBD1. This sequence was found in a man aged 40-49 years in good health. The sequenced material came from blood. The CDR3 sequence: CASRPGGIHNEQFF. DNA for the CDR3: TGTGCCAGCAGACCAGGGGGTATCCACAATGAGCAGTTCTTC.